These 16 T cell receptor beta chains came from one sample sequenced in a study of cytomegalovirus exposure and HLA in healthy donors. In the PCR, 60 Vbeta and 13 Jbeta primers were used. The data were produced by immunoSEQ multiplex PCR, yet TCRdb's version contains in-frame clones alone and is incomplete. The sample records around 99,000 clones, 81% being singletons. Source material: PBMCs. The receptors originated from a woman aged 25 to 39 in good health and CMV-seronegative.

This chain links TRBV29-1 with TRBJ1-1; D possibly corresponds to TRBD1 (5 bases). V was pared by 7 bases and J by 5 bases, with 20 bases between. Germline CDR1 reads SQVTM; CDR2 reads ANQGSEA. CDR3 length: 14 amino acids. CDR3 coding DNA: TGCAGCGGTCGAGGGGAGGGGTTGGAGACTGAAGCTTTCTTT. It yields the protein CSGRGEGLETEAFF. Full variable domain (outside the CDR3, taken from reference TRBV29-1 and TRBJ1-1): SAVISQKPSRDICQRGTSLTIQCQVDSQVTMMFWYRQQPGQSLTLIATANQGSEATYESGFVIDKFPISRPNLTFSTLTVSNMSPEDSSIYLCSGRGEGLETEAFFGQGTRLTVV.

This chain uses TRBV11-2 with TRBJ2-7, with D possibly TRBD1 on 5 matching bases. V gave up 0 bases and J gave up 2 bases, with 8 bases separating them. This CDR3 spans 14 amino acids. The germline V gene has CDR1 SGHAT and CDR2 FQNNGV. The CDR3: CASSLETVTYEQYF. The CDR3 DNA is TGTGCCAGCAGCTTAGAGACAGTTACCTACGAGCAGTACTTC.

The CDR3 spells CASSFSSDTQYF. In nucleotides, the CDR3 is TGTGCCAGCAGCTTCTCGTCGGATACGCAGTATTTT. The chain carries TRBV7-9 and TRBJ2-3; D is unclear. The CDR3 consists of 12 residues. V was pared by 3 bases and J by 6 bases, with 7 bases between. Germline V gives CDR1 SEHNR, CDR2 FQNEAQ (reference sequence).

The chain carries TRBV7-2 and TRBJ2-1; weak D call: TRBD2 (6 bases). There are 12 residues in the CDR3. The V end lost 4 bases, the J end lost 10 bases, and 11 bases lay between the germline ends. Germline V gives CDR1 SGHTA, CDR2 FQGNSA. CDR3 region: CASSYREQEQFF. DNA of the CDR3: TGTGCCAGCAGCTACCGGGAGCAGGAGCAGTTCTTC.

The chain has TRBV5-1 and TRBJ1-1; D gene uncertain. This CDR3 contains 16 residues. V was trimmed by 0 bases and J by 1 base, leaving 13 bases between them. CDR1 and CDR2 from the germline V gene are SGHRS and YFSETQ. CDR3 nucleotides: TGCGCCAGCAGCTTGGCCGGTACGGTCGGGAACACTGAAGCTTTCTTT. Residues: CASSLAGTVGNTEAFF.

This chain links TRBV28 with TRBJ2-2, with TRBD1 matching 7 bases. Germline V gives CDR1 MDHEN, CDR2 SYDVKM. V lost 8 bases and J lost 1; bases outside the gene matches: 22. This CDR3 spans 20 amino acids. The chain's CDR3 is CASALMGQKYGRVNTGELFF. CDR3 bases: TGTGCCAGCGCTCTTATGGGACAGAAGTACGGGCGTGTGAACACCGGGGAGCTGTTTTTT.

This clone was counted a single time. The chain employs TRBV7-2 and TRBJ2-4; perhaps TRBD2 as D (6 bases). The germline V and J ends were trimmed by 6 bases and 0 bases, with 15 bases remaining between them. The CDR3 spans 16 residues. The germline gives CDR1 SGHTA, CDR2 FQGNSA. The CDR3 nucleotides are TGTGCCAGCAGGCCCGGGAGCCTTCTAGCCAAAAACATTCAGTACTTC. Protein: CASRPGSLLAKNIQYF.

This sequence joins TRBV4-1 and TRBJ2-1; TRBD2 agrees at 11 bases. Germline assignment: CDR1 MGHRA and CDR2 YSYEKL. CDR3 length: 17 amino acids. The V gene end was trimmed by 1 base and the J gene end by 4 bases; junction bases not matched to a gene: 6. Here the CDR3 DNA reads TGCGCCAGCAGCCAAGGGCTACTAGCGGGAGAGTACAATGAGCAGTTCTTC. This sequence encodes CASSQGLLAGEYNEQFF.

The chain links TRBV7-2 to TRBJ2-3; 7 bases are shared with TRBD2. This CDR3 region has 13 residues. CDR1 and CDR2 from the germline V gene are SGHTA and FQGNSA. J gave up 6 bases and V 0 bases, and 0 bases lay outside the gene matches. The CDR3 loop is CASSLARGDTQYF. DNA of the CDR3: TGTGCCAGCAGCTTAGCGCGGGGGGATACGCAGTATTTT.

The rearrangement joins TRBV6-1 to TRBJ1-5, with a weak D call TRBD1 (6 bases). CDR1 and CDR2 (germline): MNHNS, SASEGT. The CDR3 consists of 16 residues. V dropped 3 bases and J dropped 2 bases, with 14 bases sitting between them. CDR3 DNA sequence: TGTGCCAGCAGTGATGTGGGGGCGCGAGGCAATCAGCCCCAGCATTTT. Protein sequence: CASSDVGARGNQPQHF.

This chain links TRBV28 with TRBJ1-1, with TRBD1 matching over 7 bases. Trimming took 1 base from V and 6 from J; bases not matched to a gene: 11. The CDR3 contains 16 residues. CDR1 is MDHEN and CDR2 is SYDVKM in the germline V gene. The CDR3 spells CASSLLAGGGSSEAFF. CDR3 nucleotides: TGTGCCAGCAGTTTATTGGCAGGGGGTGGTAGCTCTGAAGCTTTCTTT.

This clone was detected only once. The chain uses TRBV5-1 and TRBJ2-7, with a weak D call TRBD2 (6 bases). The CDR3 runs to 12 residues. V was cut by 4 bases and J by 5 bases, with 10 bases left in between. Germline CDR1 and CDR2: SGHRS and YFSETQ. Here the CDR3 reads CASSTRRDEQYF. In DNA, the CDR3 is TGCGCCAGCAGCACCAGGAGGGACGAGCAGTACTTC.

The chain links TRBV30 to TRBJ1-2, with D possibly matching TRBD1 (5 bases). CDR1 is GTSNPN, CDR2 SVGIG, per germline (reference sequence). The V gene lost 5 bases and the J gene lost 0 bases, with 16 bases spanning the gap. This CDR3 has 15 amino acids. For the CDR3, the DNA is TGTGCCTGGGGGTTGGGGCCCGAAGCTAACTATGGCTACACCTTC. This gives the protein CAWGLGPEANYGYTF.

The V and J genes are TRBV15 and TRBJ2-7; 14 nucleotides agree with TRBD2. After removal of 3 bases from V and 1 base from J, the junction contained 8 bases not matched to a gene. This CDR3 is built from 18 residues. Germline V gives CDR1 LNHNV, CDR2 YYDKDF (reference sequence). DNA for the CDR3: TGTGCCACCAGCAGCGCCGGGACTAGCGGGAGTTCTTCCTACGAGCAGTACTTC. Protein sequence: CATSSAGTSGSSSYEQYF.

This clone turned up a few times. This sequence joins TRBV9 and TRBJ2-2; 10 bases are a match to TRBD1. V gave up 0 bases and J gave up 4 bases; unmatched junction bases: 9. This CDR3 is 18 amino acids long. Germline CDR1 and CDR2: SGDLS and YYNGEE. The CDR3 loop is CASSVETGGIFTTGELFF. The DNA for the CDR3 is TGTGCCAGCAGCGTAGAGACAGGGGGCATATTCACCACCGGGGAGCTGTTTTTT.

V is TRBV7-6 and J is TRBJ2-3; D is perhaps TRBD1 (6 bases). V gave up 0 bases and J gave up 3 bases, with 13 bases separating them. Germline V lookup: CDR1 SGHVS, CDR2 FNYEAQ. The CDR3 is 16 amino acids. DNA of the CDR3: TGTGCCAGCAGCTTAGCGAACAGGGTCGGAACAGATACGCAGTATTTT. Its protein is CASSLANRVGTDTQYF.